A single sample is the source of the 25 T cell receptor beta chains below, sequenced in a study of vaccination and CD4 T cells after COVID-19. Sequence data for DNA of cultured CD4+ T cells were generated by the Oncomine TCR Beta short-read assay. TCRdb redid the calling of the PCR reads with MiXCR, one entry per CDR3 protein. The sample carries approximately 7,000 distinct CDR3 sequences, around half recorded once. These receptors have no identified antigens. Treatment here: approximately 9-day PBMC culture with coronavirus spike peptide pools or control peptides (ViraFEST assay). Before the COVID-19 pandemic (2011-2018), CD4+ T cells were obtained from the unexposed donor. Sequencing was done on a sample of CD4+ T cells from blood, cultured in vitro. Receptors originate from a human donor in good health.

This clonotype appeared a single time. This rearrangement joins TRBV20-1 to TRBJ2-7; 10 nucleotides match TRBD2. Germline assignment: CDR1 DFQATT and CDR2 SNEGSKA (reference sequence). The CDR3 covers 14 residues. V trimming: 2 bases; J trimming: 2 bases; junction bases outside the gene matches: 3. The CDR3 loop reads CSARTAGGTYEQYF. The CDR3 coding sequence is TGCAGTGCTAGAACAGCGGGAGGGACCTACGAGCAGTACTTC.

J is TRBJ1-5 and V is TRBV1; TRBD1, the table's D call, lacks a check against the DNA. TRBV1 is a pseudogene locus. This CDR3 spans 13 amino acids. The CDR3 DNA is TGCACCAGCAGCCAAGGGGGCTATCAGCCCCAGCATTTT. This codes for CTSSQGGYQPQHF.

This clonotype has more than one count but fewer than ten. The chain uses TRBV21-1 and TRBJ2-2; the table's D gene call, TRBD1, was not cross checked with the DNA. TRBV21-1 is a documented pseudogene. CDR3 size: 17 residues. CDR3 amino acids: CASSIRGKTGHTGELFF. Written as DNA, the CDR3 is TGTGCCAGCAGCATTAGGGGCAAAACAGGGCACACCGGGGAGCTGTTTTTT.

The chain is built from TRBV19 and TRBJ1-1; 10 bases match TRBD1. This CDR3 comprises 16 residues. Trimming cost V 7 bases and J 10 bases; bases outside gene matches: 18. From germline, CDR1 is LNHDA and CDR2 SQIVND (reference sequence). The CDR3 bases are TGTGCCAGTACCAACCGACCGGGACAGGGGAGAAGGGGAGCTTTCTTT. This sequence encodes CASTNRPGQGRRGAFF.

V usage is TRBV6-1 and J usage is TRBJ2-6; no firm D call. The CDR3 consists of 14 residues. V was trimmed by 0 bases and J by 4 bases, leaving 4 bases between them. The germline gives CDR1 MNHNS, CDR2 SASEGT. Here the CDR3 reads CASSEAGGANVLTF. The CDR3 DNA sequence: TGTGCCAGCAGTGAAGCGGGGGGGGCCAACGTCCTGACTTTC.

This clonotype was detected only a few times. The chain links TRBV7-2 to TRBJ1-5, with D possibly TRBD1 on 5 matching bases. The germline V and J ends were trimmed by 1 base and 6 bases, with 10 bases remaining between them. The CDR3 is 14 amino acids. Germline V gives CDR1 SGHTA, CDR2 FQGNSA. CDR3 in amino acids: CASSLVQGAQPQHF. CDR3 coding DNA: TGTGCCAGCAGCTTAGTGCAGGGCGCTCAGCCCCAGCATTTT. Full variable domain (outside the CDR3, taken from reference TRBV7-2 and TRBJ1-5): GAGVSQSPSNKVTEKGKDVELRCDPISGHTALYWYRQSLGQGLEFLIYFQGNSAPDKSGLPSDRFSAERTGGSVSTLTIQRTQQEDSAVYLCASSLVQGAQPQHFGDGTRLSIL.

The sample holds a few counts of this clonotype. The V and J genes are TRBV20-1 and TRBJ1-1, with a weak D call TRBD1 (6 bases). The CDR3 spans 16 residues. Germline V gene lookup returns CDR1 DFQATT and CDR2 SNEGSKA (reference sequence). Trimming stripped 0 bases from V and 0 bases from J, with 14 bases between. CDR3 sequence (DNA): TGCAGTGCTAGAGATTTGGCAGGGGCTGTGAACACTGAAGCTTTCTTT. Its translation is CSARDLAGAVNTEAFF.

This clonotype showed up just a few times. The chain employs TRBV2 and TRBJ2-3; 8 bases fit TRBD2. The CDR3 has 16 residues. Germline V gives CDR1 SNHLY, CDR2 FYNNEI. Trimming at V came to 6 bases and at J to 1 base, leaving 9 bases not matched to a gene. DNA of the CDR3: TGTGCCAGCAGGAGGGACCTGCGGGAGGGCACAGATACGCAGTATTTT. This gives the protein CASRRDLREGTDTQYF.

This rearrangement joins TRBV7-6 to TRBJ2-2; 7 nucleotides align to TRBD2. Germline V gene lookup returns CDR1 SGHVS and CDR2 FNYEAQ. This CDR3 region has 15 residues. Losses at the gene ends were 7 bases for V and 1 base for J; bases not matched to a gene: 6. In nucleotides, the CDR3 is TGTGCCAGCAACCTTTGGGGGGGGAACACCGGGGAGCTGTTTTTT. It yields the protein CASNLWGGNTGELFF.

This rearrangement joins TRBV11-2 to TRBJ2-3; unclear D gene. The CDR3 covers 14 residues. Germline V gives CDR1 SGHAT, CDR2 FQNNGV. Trimming pared 3 bases from V and 1 base from J, leaving 8 bases between. CDR3 region: CASSLSDGTDTQYF. Here the CDR3 DNA reads TGTGCCAGCAGCTTGAGCGACGGCACAGATACGCAGTATTTT.

The sample holds a few counts of this clonotype. J is TRBJ2-2 and V is TRBV21-1; TRBD1 is the table's D call, not checked against the DNA. TRBV21-1 is listed as a pseudogene. The CDR3 is made up of 18 amino acids. Here the CDR3 DNA reads TGTGCCAGCAGCAAATTGGAATGGGGACAGGGAGTTGGCGGGGAGCTGTTTTTT. It specifies CASSKLEWGQGVGGELFF.

The rearrangement links TRBV28 to TRBJ2-2; TRBD1 is a possible D gene (6 bases). V was pared by 1 base and J by 8 bases, with 14 bases between. The length of the CDR3 is 15 residues. Germline CDR1 MDHEN, CDR2 SYDVKM. The CDR3 reads CASSLSSQGEGELFF. In nucleotides, the CDR3 is TGTGCCAGCAGTTTATCCTCACAGGGCGAAGGGGAGCTGTTTTTT.

The table lists this clonotype with a count of one. This chain connects TRBV30 to TRBJ1-2, with a tentative D call TRBD1 (5 bases). The CDR3 consists of 14 residues. Germline CDR1 reads GTSNPN; CDR2 reads SVGIG (reference sequence). The V end was cut by 3 bases, the J end by 8 bases, with 19 bases between. In DNA form, the CDR3 reads TGTGCCTGGAGGACAGCGGGGACCGCGGGCGGCTACACCTTC. Residues: CAWRTAGTAGGYTF.

The chain carries TRBV7-9 and TRBJ2-1; 9 bases match TRBD2. The CDR3 totals 16 residues. Trimming removed 3 bases from V and 7 bases from J; junction bases left unmatched: 10. Germline assignment: CDR1 SEHNR and CDR2 FQNEAQ (reference sequence). The CDR3 bases are TGTGCCAGCAGCTTTATTGCGGGAGGGCCAGGGAATGAGCAGTTCTTC. As protein: CASSFIAGGPGNEQFF.

This clonotype was found a few times. The chain carries TRBV28 and TRBJ1-5; TRBD1 aligns across 11 bases. Germline V gives CDR1 MDHEN, CDR2 SYDVKM. V trimming: 5 bases; J trimming: 2 bases; junction bases outside the gene matches: 8. The CDR3 sequence is 17 residues long. In nucleotides, the CDR3 is TGTGCCAGCAGTCGGACAGGGGGCCGCGTGGGCAATCAGCCCCAGCATTTT. It is translated as CASSRTGGRVGNQPQHF.

This clonotype showed up just once. V usage is TRBV6-1 and J usage is TRBJ2-6; TRBD2 is a possible D gene (5 bases). The germline gives CDR1 MNHNS, CDR2 SASEGT. There are 17 residues in the CDR3. The V and J ends lost 5 bases and 0 bases respectively, with 14 bases between them. The CDR3 here is CASSRAASGSGANVLTF. In DNA form, the CDR3 reads TGTGCCAGCAGTCGAGCAGCAAGCGGCTCTGGGGCCAACGTCCTGACTTTC.

Notes on this clonotype: The junction shows a germline mismatch at one end, possibly a read error. CDR3: CASCESSRTDTQYF. CDR3 in DNA: TGCGCCAGCTGTGAGTCGAGCCGCACAGATACGCAGTATTTT. V is TRBV10-2 and J is TRBJ2-3; unclear D gene. This CDR3 has 14 amino acids. Germline assignment: CDR1 WSHSY and CDR2 SAAADI.

This clonotype was seen a handful of times. The chain joins TRBV21-1 to TRBJ1-3. TRBV21-1 is recorded as a pseudogene. CDR3 length: 16 amino acids. CDR3: CASPPTIWVSGNTIYF. CDR3 nucleotide sequence: TGTGCCAGCCCACCCACCATATGGGTCTCTGGAAACACCATATATTTT.

This chain joins TRBV19 and TRBJ2-2; the D gene is possibly TRBD2 (5 bases). The CDR3 is made up of 16 amino acids. Deletions cut 6 bases from V and 8 bases from J, with 22 bases between. CDR1 is LNHDA, CDR2 SQIVND, per germline (reference sequence). The CDR3, as DNA: TGTGCCAGTAGCCTAGGAGGCAGTACCCCCGCTGGGGAGCTGTTTTTT. Its translation is CASSLGGSTPAGELFF.

The sample holds a few counts of this clonotype. The chain recombines TRBV2 with TRBJ1-1; a weak D match, TRBD1 (6 bases). This CDR3 region has 13 residues. V lost 4 bases to trimming and J lost 1 base, with 7 bases between them. CDR1 SNHLY and CDR2 FYNNEI come from the germline V gene. CDR3 sequence (DNA): TGTGCCAGCAGTGCGACAGGGAACACTGAAGCTTTCTTT. It yields the protein CASSATGNTEAFF. Supplemented by reference TRBV2 and TRBJ1-1, the full variable domain reads EPEVTQTPSHQVTQMGQEVILRCVPISNHLYFYWYRQILGQKVEFLVSFYNNEISEKSEIFDDQFSVERPDGSNFTLKIRSTKLEDSAMYFCASSATGNTEAFFGQGTRLTVV.

The genes are TRBV19 and TRBJ2-7, with D perhaps matching TRBD1 or TRBD2 (6 bases each). The CDR3 has 14 residues. The V gene lost 4 bases and the J gene lost 2 bases, with 12 bases spanning the gap. CDR1 and CDR2 (germline): LNHDA, SQIVND (reference sequence). CDR3 loop: CASSTGAVTYEQYF. The DNA of the CDR3 is TGTGCCAGTAGTACGGGGGCCGTAACCTACGAGCAGTACTTC.

Written as DNA, the CDR3 is TGTGCCATCAGTGAGACGGGTGATCGTGGCTACACCTTC. It translates to CAISETGDRGYTF. This sequence joins TRBV10-3 and TRBJ1-2, with no clear D. CDR3 length: 13 residues. V lost 2 bases and J 7 bases, leaving 11 bases between the germline ends. Germline assignment: CDR1 ENHRY and CDR2 SYGVKD.

The gene calls are TRBV19 and TRBJ2-3, with 8 bases that match TRBD1. Germline V gene lookup returns CDR1 LNHDA and CDR2 SQIVND (reference sequence). Germline trimming cut 8 bases from V and 3 bases from J; bases unmatched to any gene: 13. CDR3 size: 16 residues. The CDR3 nucleotides read TGTGCCAGTGGCCGCTCGACAGGGGCAGGTACAGATACGCAGTATTTT. Translated, it gives CASGRSTGAGTDTQYF. Full variable domain (missing parts from reference TRBV19 and TRBJ2-3): DGGITQSPKYLFRKEGQNVTLSCEQNLNHDAMYWYRQDPGQGLRLIYYSQIVNDFQKGDIAEGYSVSREKKESFPLTVTSAQKNPTAFYLCASGRSTGAGTDTQYFGPGTRLTVL.

This clonotype was counted between two and nine times. The CDR3 region is CAISDTGGRNQPQHF. CDR3 in DNA: TGTGCCATCAGCGACACCGGGGGAAGAAATCAGCCCCAGCATTTT. The chain carries TRBV10-3 and TRBJ1-5; the D gene is possibly TRBD1 (5 bases). Germline assignment: CDR1 ENHRY and CDR2 SYGVKD. Trimming removed 6 bases at V and 4 bases at J, with 16 bases between. This CDR3 contains 15 residues.

In its sample, this clonotype was seen a few times. The chain carries TRBV6-2 or TRBV6-3 and TRBJ1-2; 7 bases align to TRBD1. The CDR3 sequence is 14 residues long. J gave up 4 bases and V 6 bases, and 8 bases lay outside the gene matches. The germline CDR1 and CDR2 sequences are MNHEY and SVGEGT. The chain's CDR3 is CASRSSGTAYGYTF. The CDR3, as DNA: TGTGCCAGCAGGTCGTCCGGGACAGCCTATGGCTACACCTTC.